The T cell receptor (beta chain) under discussion was sequenced for a study of T cells in women clearing cervical HPV infection. Study in general: Case blood drawn at lesion detection; control blood after infection cleared.

Some clones are missing from TCRdb's copy, which holds only in-frame ones; the method was immunoSEQ multiplex PCR. The table gives fewer than 40,000 clones; the top ten clones make up 4.8% of it. V lost 5 bases and J lost 5, with 13 bases in between. Germline lookup yields CDR1 DFQATT and CDR2 SNEGSKA (reference sequence). The CDR3 sequence is 13 residues long. As to this clone: The read ends 3 residues before the CDR3 terminus; that terminus is restored from the germline J gene.

This clonotype was sampled from a woman aged 18 to 75 with a cervical HPV16 infection that either progressed to CIN3+ or cleared (not recorded which). The chain couples TRBV20-1 to TRBJ1-5; TRBD1 is a possible D gene (6 bases). Specimen: blood buffy coat. The CDR3: CSAGGQGHQPQHF. The CDR3 bases that were read are TGCAGTGCTGGGGGCCAGGGGCATCAGCCC.